Sequencing of this T cell receptor (beta chain) was carried out in a study of blood T cell repertoires in COVID-19. The wider study: Acute and convalescent COVID-19 specimens originated in the United States, Italy and Spain. PBMCs, B-cell-depleted T cells, or T cells provided the cDNA or gDNA that made up the material.

Per the germline V gene, CDR1 is SGHNT and CDR2 is YYREEE (reference sequence). Trimming removed 0 bases from V and 5 bases from J; junction bases left unmatched: 9. The CDR3 is 16 residues long. The authors' processing: Amplifying reference gene primers gave estimates of nucleated cell counts. The table came from immunoSEQ multiplex PCR; TCRdb's copy has only in-frame clones and leaves some out. From that table come the V and J calls and clone size; the DNA was used to work out D and trimming. Here the sample spans approximately 360,000 clones, around 91% being singletons. V usage is TRBV5-4 and J usage is TRBJ2-5, with 8 bases that match TRBD2. The specimen was peripheral blood. The TCR was taken from a man aged 18 to 30 with active or convalescent COVID-19. The CDR3 nucleotides are TGTGCCAGCAGCTTGGGTGGGACTAGGGGGAGTGAGACCCAGTACTTC. This codes for CASSLGGTRGSETQYF.